This passage covers 8 T cell receptor beta chains from one sample sequenced in a study of blood T cell repertoires in COVID-19. Clones were sequenced by immunoSEQ multiplex PCR, and TCRdb holds only the in-frame ones, with some missing. The table includes around 310,000 clones, around 90% detected once. Sample: peripheral blood. The receptors were gathered from a woman aged 25 to 39 with COVID-19, enrolled during active disease.

V usage is TRBV6-6 and J usage is TRBJ1-6, with 7 bases matching TRBD1. This CDR3 region has 13 residues. Germline loops: CDR1 MNHNY, CDR2 SVGAGI (reference sequence). The V segment lost 7 bases and the J segment 9 bases; nucleotides outside the gene matches: 6. CDR3 sequence: CASTDRSGSPLHF. CDR3 nucleotide sequence: TGTGCCAGCACGGACAGGAGCGGTTCACCCCTCCACTTT.

The chain links TRBV5-1 to TRBJ2-1; 11 positions match TRBD2. Unmatched junction bases numbered 11, after V lost 0 bases and J lost 6 bases. The CDR3 loop spans 18 amino acids. Looked up from germline, CDR1 is SGHRS and CDR2 is YFSETQ. CDR3 sequence reads: CASSLVLAGGVGGNEQFF. CDR3 nucleotides: TGCGCCAGCAGCTTGGTCCTAGCGGGAGGAGTAGGTGGCAATGAGCAGTTCTTC.

The rearrangement links TRBV5-1 to TRBJ2-2, with D maybe TRBD1 (5 bases). Germline CDR1 is SGHRS and CDR2 is YFSETQ. The CDR3 loop spans 14 amino acids. V dropped 0 bases and J dropped 7 bases, with 10 bases sitting between them. In DNA, the CDR3 is TGCGCCAGCAGCTTGGGGCAGGGCCGCGGGGAGCTGTTTTTT. Translating gives CASSLGQGRGELFF.

This chain connects TRBV2 to TRBJ2-3; TRBD2 aligns across 10 bases. Germline values: CDR1 SNHLY, CDR2 FYNNEI. The CDR3 spans 17 residues. Trimming at V came to 1 base and at J to 5 bases, leaving 9 bases not matched to a gene. The CDR3 sequence: CASSEEIASGSKDTQYF. CDR3 nucleotides: TGTGCCAGCAGTGAAGAAATCGCTAGCGGGAGTAAAGATACGCAGTATTTT. Using reference TRBV2 and TRBJ2-3 for the parts outside the CDR3, the full variable domain is EPEVTQTPSHQVTQMGQEVILRCVPISNHLYFYWYRQILGQKVEFLVSFYNNEISEKSEIFDDQFSVERPDGSNFTLKIRSTKLEDSAMYFCASSEEIASGSKDTQYFGPGTRLTVL.

This clone turned up a few times. The J gene is TRBJ1-2, the V gene TRBV7-2, with D unclear. From germline, CDR1 is SGHTA and CDR2 FQGNSA. V dropped 4 bases and J dropped 3 bases, with 12 bases sitting between them. The CDR3 has 14 amino acids. DNA of the CDR3: TGTGCCAGCAGCTCAGTTATCCGGGACTATGGCTACACCTTC. It codes for CASSSVIRDYGYTF.

This chain joins TRBV5-4 and TRBJ1-4; perhaps TRBD1 as D (6 bases). The length of the CDR3 is 14 residues. Trimming took off 2 bases at V and 8 bases at J, with 13 bases between the two ends. CDR1 is SGHNT and CDR2 is YYREEE in the germline V gene (reference sequence). The CDR3 sequence: CASSLQGVGEKLFF. As DNA, the CDR3 is TGTGCCAGCAGCTTACAGGGAGTAGGGGAAAAACTGTTTTTT.

The J gene is TRBJ1-2, the V gene TRBV6-6, with 9 bases identical to TRBD1. Per germline, CDR1 MNHNY and CDR2 SVGAGI (reference sequence). The V gene end was trimmed by 6 bases and the J gene end by 6 bases; junction bases not matched to a gene: 8. The CDR3 length is 14 residues. This chain's CDR3 is CASRSGQGLHGYTF. CDR3 coding DNA: TGTGCCAGCAGGTCGGGACAGGGTCTTCATGGCTACACCTTC.

The chain has TRBV6-2 or TRBV6-3 and TRBJ2-2, with 9 positions matching TRBD1. The CDR3 length is 15 residues. The germline CDR1 and CDR2 sequences are MNHEY and SVGEGT. V lost 5 bases, J lost 7 bases, and 8 bases stayed unmatched. CDR3 in DNA: TGTGCCAGCAGTAACCGGGACAGGGACAGCGGGGAGCTGTTTTTT. Its translation: CASSNRDRDSGELFF.